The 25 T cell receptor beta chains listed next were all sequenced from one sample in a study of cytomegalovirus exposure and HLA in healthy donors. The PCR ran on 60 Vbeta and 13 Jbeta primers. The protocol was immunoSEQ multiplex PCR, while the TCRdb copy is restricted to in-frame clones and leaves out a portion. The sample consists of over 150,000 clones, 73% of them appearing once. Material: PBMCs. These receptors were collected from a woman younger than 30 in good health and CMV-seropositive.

Here the CDR3 DNA reads TGTGCCAGTAGTATGCAGACTAGCGGGCTAAACCGCCCCTACGAGCAGTACTTC. Amino acid sequence: CASSMQTSGLNRPYEQYF. The V and J genes are TRBV19 and TRBJ2-7, with 10 positions matching TRBD2. CDR1 is LNHDA, CDR2 SQIVND, per germline (reference sequence). The CDR3 spans 18 residues. The V and J ends lost 3 bases and 2 bases, in that order; junction bases with no gene match: 13.

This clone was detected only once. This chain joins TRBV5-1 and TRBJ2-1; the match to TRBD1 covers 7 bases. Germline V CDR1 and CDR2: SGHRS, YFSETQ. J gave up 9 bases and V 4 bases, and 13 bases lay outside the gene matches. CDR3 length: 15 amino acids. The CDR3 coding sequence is TGCGCCAGCAGCACCCGGACAGGCACGGAAGGTGAGCAGTTCTTC. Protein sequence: CASSTRTGTEGEQFF.

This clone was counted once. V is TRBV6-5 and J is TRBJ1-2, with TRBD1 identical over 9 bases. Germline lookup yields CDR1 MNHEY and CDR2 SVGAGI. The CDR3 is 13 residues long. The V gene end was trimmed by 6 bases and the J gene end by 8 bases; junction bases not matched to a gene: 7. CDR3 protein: CASRTQGAGGYTF. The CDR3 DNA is TGTGCCAGCAGAACACAGGGGGCCGGAGGCTACACCTTC.

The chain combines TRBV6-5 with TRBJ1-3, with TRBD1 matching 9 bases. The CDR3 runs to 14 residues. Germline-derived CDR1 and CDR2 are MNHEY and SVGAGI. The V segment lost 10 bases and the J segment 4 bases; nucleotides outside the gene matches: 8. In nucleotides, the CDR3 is TGTGCCACCACCACCGGGACAGGGGGAAACACCATATATTTT. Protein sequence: CATTTGTGGNTIYF.

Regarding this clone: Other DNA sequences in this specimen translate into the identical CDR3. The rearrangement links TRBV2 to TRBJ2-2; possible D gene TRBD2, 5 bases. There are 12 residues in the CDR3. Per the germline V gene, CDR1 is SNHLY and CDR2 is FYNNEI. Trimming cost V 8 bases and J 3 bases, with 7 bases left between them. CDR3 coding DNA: TGTGCCAGCTCCGGGGACACCGGGGAGCTGTTTTTT. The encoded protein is CASSGDTGELFF.

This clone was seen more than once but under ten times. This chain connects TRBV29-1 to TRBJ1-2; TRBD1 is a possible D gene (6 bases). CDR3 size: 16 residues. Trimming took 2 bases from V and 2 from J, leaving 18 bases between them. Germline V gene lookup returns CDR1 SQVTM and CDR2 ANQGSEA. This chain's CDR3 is CSVELPDRLGNYGYTF. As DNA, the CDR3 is TGCAGCGTTGAACTTCCAGACAGGCTAGGGAACTATGGCTACACCTTC.

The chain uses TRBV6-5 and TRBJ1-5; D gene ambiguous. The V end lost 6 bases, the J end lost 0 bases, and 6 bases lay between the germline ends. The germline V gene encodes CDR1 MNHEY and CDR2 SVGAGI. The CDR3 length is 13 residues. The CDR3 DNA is TGTGCCAGCAGAACTAATAGCAATCAGCCCCAGCATTTT. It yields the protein CASRTNSNQPQHF.

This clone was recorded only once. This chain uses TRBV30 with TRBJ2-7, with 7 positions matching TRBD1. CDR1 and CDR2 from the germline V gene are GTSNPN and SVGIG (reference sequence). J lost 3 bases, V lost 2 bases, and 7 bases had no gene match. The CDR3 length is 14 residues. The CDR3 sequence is CAWSNDRDLYEQYF. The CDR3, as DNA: TGTGCCTGGAGTAACGACAGGGACCTCTACGAGCAGTACTTC. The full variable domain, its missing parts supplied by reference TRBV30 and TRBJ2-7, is SQTIHQWPATLVQPVGSPLSLECTVEGTSNPNLYWYRQAAGRGLQLLFYSVGIGQISSEVPQNLSASRPQDRQFILSSKKLLLSDSGFYLCAWSNDRDLYEQYFGPGTRLTVT.

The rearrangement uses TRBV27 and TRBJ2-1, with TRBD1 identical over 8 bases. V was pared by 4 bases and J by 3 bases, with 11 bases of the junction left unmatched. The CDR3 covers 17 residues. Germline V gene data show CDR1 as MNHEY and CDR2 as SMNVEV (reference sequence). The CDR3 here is CASSSMTGAGNYNEQFF. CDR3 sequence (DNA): TGTGCCAGCAGTTCGATGACAGGGGCCGGAAACTACAATGAGCAGTTCTTC.

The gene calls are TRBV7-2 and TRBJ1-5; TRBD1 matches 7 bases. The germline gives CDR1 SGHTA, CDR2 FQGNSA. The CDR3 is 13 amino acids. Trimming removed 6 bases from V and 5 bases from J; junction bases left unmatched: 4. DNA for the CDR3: TGTGCCAGCAGTTATAGGGGGCATCAGCCCCAGCATTTT. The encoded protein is CASSYRGHQPQHF.

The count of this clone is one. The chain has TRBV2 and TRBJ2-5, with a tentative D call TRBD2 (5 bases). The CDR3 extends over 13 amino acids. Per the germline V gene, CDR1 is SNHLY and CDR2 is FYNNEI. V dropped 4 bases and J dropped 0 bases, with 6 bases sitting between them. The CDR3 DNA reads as TGTGCCAGCAGTGGAGGGTACCAAGAGACCCAGTACTTC. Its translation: CASSGGYQETQYF.

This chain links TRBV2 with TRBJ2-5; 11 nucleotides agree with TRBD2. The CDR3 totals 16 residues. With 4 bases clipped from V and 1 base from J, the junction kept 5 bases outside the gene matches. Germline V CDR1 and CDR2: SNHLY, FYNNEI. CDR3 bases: TGTGCCAGCAGTGTCGTAGCGGGGGGGGCCCAAGAGACCCAGTACTTC. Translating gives CASSVVAGGAQETQYF.

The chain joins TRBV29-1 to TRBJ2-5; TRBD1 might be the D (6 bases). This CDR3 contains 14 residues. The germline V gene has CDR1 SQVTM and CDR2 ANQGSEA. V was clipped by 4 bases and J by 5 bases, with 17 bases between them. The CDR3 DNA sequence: TGCAGCGTTGTTCGACAGGTCGACCGCGAGACCCAGTACTTC. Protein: CSVVRQVDRETQYF.

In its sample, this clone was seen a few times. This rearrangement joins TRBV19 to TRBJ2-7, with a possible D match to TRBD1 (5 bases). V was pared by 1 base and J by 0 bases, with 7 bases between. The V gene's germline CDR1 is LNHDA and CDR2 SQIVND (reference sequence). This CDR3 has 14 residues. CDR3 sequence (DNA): TGTGCCAGTAGTATAGGCAGGGACTCCTACGAGCAGTACTTC. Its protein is CASSIGRDSYEQYF.

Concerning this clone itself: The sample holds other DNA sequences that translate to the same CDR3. The CDR3 region is CASSPAGGSYEQYF. CDR3 nucleotides: TGTGCCAGCTCCCCAGCGGGGGGATCCTACGAGCAGTACTTC. This chain joins TRBV18 and TRBJ2-7; TRBD2 aligns across 9 bases. Germline V gives CDR1 KGHSH, CDR2 LQKENI. The CDR3 consists of 14 residues. Trimming cost V 6 bases and J 1 base; bases outside gene matches: 4.

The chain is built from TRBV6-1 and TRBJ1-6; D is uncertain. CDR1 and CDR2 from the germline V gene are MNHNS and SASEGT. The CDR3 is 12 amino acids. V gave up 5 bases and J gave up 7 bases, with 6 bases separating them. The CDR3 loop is CASSRGNSPLHF. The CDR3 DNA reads TGTGCCAGCAGTAGAGGGAATTCACCCCTCCACTTT.

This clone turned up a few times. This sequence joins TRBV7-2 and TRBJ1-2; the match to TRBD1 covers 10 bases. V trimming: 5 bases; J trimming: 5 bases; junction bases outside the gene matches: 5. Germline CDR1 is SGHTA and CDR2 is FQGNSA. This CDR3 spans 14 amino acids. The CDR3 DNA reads TGTGCCAGCAGCATCCCGGGACAGGGGTATGGCTACACCTTC. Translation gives CASSIPGQGYGYTF.

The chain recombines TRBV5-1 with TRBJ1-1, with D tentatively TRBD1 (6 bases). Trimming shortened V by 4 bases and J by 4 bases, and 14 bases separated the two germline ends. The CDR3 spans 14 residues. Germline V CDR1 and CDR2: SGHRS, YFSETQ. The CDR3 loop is CASSALQGSTEAFF. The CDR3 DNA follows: TGCGCCAGCAGCGCCCTACAGGGATCCACTGAAGCTTTCTTT.

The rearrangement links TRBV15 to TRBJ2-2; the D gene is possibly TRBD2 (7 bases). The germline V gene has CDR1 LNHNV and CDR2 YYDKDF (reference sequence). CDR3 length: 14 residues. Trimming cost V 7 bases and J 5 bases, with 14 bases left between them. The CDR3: CATTGGPRTGELFF. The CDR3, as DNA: TGTGCCACCACCGGGGGGCCGAGGACCGGGGAGCTGTTTTTT. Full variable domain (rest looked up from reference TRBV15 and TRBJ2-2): DAMVIQNPRYQVTQFGKPVTLSCSQTLNHNVMYWYQQKSSQAPKLLFHYYDKDFNNEADTPDNFQSRRPNTSFCFLDIRSPGLGDTAMYLCATTGGPRTGELFFGEGSRLTVL.

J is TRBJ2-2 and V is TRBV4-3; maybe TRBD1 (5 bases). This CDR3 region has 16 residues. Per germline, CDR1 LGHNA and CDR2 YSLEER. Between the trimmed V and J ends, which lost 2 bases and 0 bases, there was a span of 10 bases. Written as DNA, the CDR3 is TGCGCCAGCAGCCAAAAGGGGTCACCGAACACCGGGGAGCTGTTTTTT. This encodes CASSQKGSPNTGELFF.

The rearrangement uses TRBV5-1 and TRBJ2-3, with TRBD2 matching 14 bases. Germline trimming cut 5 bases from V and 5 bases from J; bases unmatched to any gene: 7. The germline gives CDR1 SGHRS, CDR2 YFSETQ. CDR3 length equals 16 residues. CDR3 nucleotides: TGCGCCAGCAGACAGACTAGCGGGGGGGCAGGAGATACGCAGTATTTT. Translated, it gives CASRQTSGGAGDTQYF.

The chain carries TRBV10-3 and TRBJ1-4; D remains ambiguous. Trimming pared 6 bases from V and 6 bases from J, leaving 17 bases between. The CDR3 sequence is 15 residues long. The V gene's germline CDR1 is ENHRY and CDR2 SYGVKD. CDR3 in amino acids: CAIRADPGQDEKLFF. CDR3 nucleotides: TGTGCCATCAGAGCGGACCCGGGCCAGGATGAAAAACTGTTTTTT.

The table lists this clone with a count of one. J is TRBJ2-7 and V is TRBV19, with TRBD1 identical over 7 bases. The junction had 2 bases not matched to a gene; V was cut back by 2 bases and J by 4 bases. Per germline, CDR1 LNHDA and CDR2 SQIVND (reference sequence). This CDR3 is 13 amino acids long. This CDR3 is CASSIYRGYEQYF. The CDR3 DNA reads TGTGCCAGTAGTATATACAGGGGTTACGAGCAGTACTTC.

The CDR3 sequence is CASSLVGGQASEQYF. CDR3 nucleotide sequence: TGCGCCAGCAGCTTGGTCGGGGGGCAGGCCAGCGAGCAGTACTTC. This sequence joins TRBV5-1 and TRBJ2-7; possible D gene TRBD2, 7 bases. The CDR3 spans 15 residues. The germline CDR1 and CDR2 sequences are SGHRS and YFSETQ. Trimming cost V 0 bases and J 6 bases, with 16 bases left between them.

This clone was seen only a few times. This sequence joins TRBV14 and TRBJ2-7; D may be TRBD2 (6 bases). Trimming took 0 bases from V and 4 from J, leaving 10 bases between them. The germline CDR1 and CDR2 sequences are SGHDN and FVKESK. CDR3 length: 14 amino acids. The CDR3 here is CASSQDLEGYEQYF. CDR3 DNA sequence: TGTGCCAGCAGCCAAGATCTGGAGGGTTACGAGCAGTACTTC.